These 24 T cell receptor beta chains were sequenced from one sample in a study of T cell responses to AZD1222 COVID-19 vaccine (dated by TCRdb to about 2021). The sample's time point label, in plain terms: baseline before first vaccination. Preparation of the library involved the immunoSEQ multiplex PCR assay. TCRdb obtained this table from immuneACCESS and retained in-frame rearrangements with V and J assigned. These tables miss some clones; where compared with another copy, unresolved V genes account for less than half of the shortfall, and the remainder is unexplained. This sample comprises 150,000 to 160,000 clones, about nine tenths of them detected only once. The ten largest account for 3% to 3.5% of the sample. Sequencing was performed on peripheral blood, taken on day 0 of AZD1222 vaccination. The source is an adult in good health.

The chain recombines TRBV10-3 with TRBJ2-3; 7 bases map to TRBD2. Looked up from germline, CDR1 is ENHRY and CDR2 is SYGVKD. This CDR3 spans 14 amino acids. Trimming removed 2 bases from V and 9 bases from J; junction bases left unmatched: 8. For the CDR3, the DNA is TGTGCCATCAGTGAGGGAGCGGGGTCGGGAACGCAGTATTTT. Translated: CAISEGAGSGTQYF.

The rearrangement uses TRBV5-1 and TRBJ1-2, with TRBD1 identical over 7 bases. The CDR3 totals 17 residues. Germline CDR1 reads SGHRS; CDR2 reads YFSETQ. V shed 5 bases, J shed 0 bases, and the junction held 13 bases outside the gene matches. This CDR3 reads CASRAGQVTPSNYGYTF. CDR3 nucleotides: TGCGCCAGCAGAGCAGGACAGGTGACTCCTTCTAACTATGGCTACACCTTC.

V usage is TRBV27 and J usage is TRBJ2-7; TRBD1 matches 9 bases. CDR3 length: 14 amino acids. Germline values: CDR1 MNHEY, CDR2 SMNVEV (reference sequence). Trimming cost V 5 bases and J 2 bases; bases outside gene matches: 4. The CDR3 here is CASSTGTGPYEQYF. DNA for the CDR3: TGTGCCAGCAGTACAGGGACAGGGCCCTACGAGCAGTACTTC.

The chain employs TRBV7-2 and TRBJ2-1, with 8 bases fitting TRBD2. The CDR3 totals 16 residues. The V segment lost 1 base and the J segment 1 base; nucleotides outside the gene matches: 3. Germline-derived CDR1 and CDR2 are SGHTA and FQGNSA. The chain's CDR3 is CASSLGPGGSYNEQFF. In DNA form, the CDR3 reads TGTGCCAGCAGCTTAGGTCCGGGGGGGTCCTACAATGAGCAGTTCTTC.

This clone has just a few counts. The chain employs TRBV11-3 and TRBJ2-2; D unresolved. Deletions cut 5 bases from V and 6 bases from J, with 10 bases between. Per the germline V gene, CDR1 is SGHNT and CDR2 is YENEEA. The CDR3 is 13 amino acids. The DNA for the CDR3 is TGTGCCAGCAGCCAAGAAGGAGCCGGGGAGCTGTTTTTT. Protein sequence: CASSQEGAGELFF.

This chain links TRBV3-1 (or the pseudogene TRBV3-2) with TRBJ1-1; D is unclear. The CDR3 covers 12 residues. V lost 3 bases to trimming and J lost 6 bases, with 8 bases between them. Germline-derived CDR1 and CDR2 are LGHDT and YNNKEL (reference sequence). The CDR3 spells CASSHASSEAFF. CDR3 DNA sequence: TGTGCCAGCAGCCACGCCAGTTCTGAAGCTTTCTTT.

Regarding this clone: The sample carries other DNA sequences with the same CDR3. The V gene is TRBV9, the J gene TRBJ2-2, with D possibly matching TRBD2 (5 bases). Germline assignment: CDR1 SGDLS and CDR2 YYNGEE. The CDR3 is 16 amino acids. V shed 0 bases and J shed 1 base, with 10 bases lying between them. CDR3 amino acids: CASSVGAAGNTGELFF. CDR3 sequence (DNA): TGTGCCAGCAGCGTAGGGGCGGCGGGGAACACCGGGGAGCTGTTTTTT.

The chain is built from TRBV7-6 and TRBJ2-7; 13 nucleotides match TRBD2. Germline lookup yields CDR1 SGHVS and CDR2 FNYEAQ. The junction had 2 bases not matched to a gene; V was cut back by 3 bases and J by 3 bases. The CDR3 extends over 15 amino acids. The CDR3 DNA reads as TGTGCCAGCAGCTTCGGGACTAGCGGGGTCTACGAGCAGTACTTC. It codes for CASSFGTSGVYEQYF.

This clone has ten or more counts. This chain links TRBV29-1 with TRBJ1-5, with 7 bases identical to TRBD1. V gave up 6 bases and J gave up 1 base; unmatched junction bases: 6. Germline CDR1 is SQVTM and CDR2 is ANQGSEA. The CDR3 has 14 amino acids. The CDR3 protein is CSVGGGRSNQPQHF. CDR3 coding DNA: TGCAGCGTAGGGGGCGGTAGGAGCAATCAGCCCCAGCATTTT.

This clone came up a few times. The chain combines TRBV5-5 with TRBJ2-7; D may match TRBD1 or TRBD2 (5 bases each). The ends were cut back, 3 bases at V and 6 bases at J, with 16 bases in the middle. In germline, CDR1 is SGHKS, CDR2 YYEKEE (reference sequence). The CDR3 runs to 14 residues. As DNA, the CDR3 is TGTGCCAGCAGCTCCCGGGACGGTCGTCGCGAGCAGTACTTC. Protein: CASSSRDGRREQYF.

This clone was counted only a few times. DNA for the CDR3: TGTGCCAGCAGCTTAGACAGTTATAATTCACCCCTCCACTTT. Amino acid sequence: CASSLDSYNSPLHF. The chain carries TRBV7-2 and TRBJ1-6; D is undetermined. Per the germline V gene, CDR1 is SGHTA and CDR2 is FQGNSA. This CDR3 is 14 amino acids long. Trimming pared 1 base from V and 4 bases from J, leaving 5 bases between.

The V and J genes are TRBV11-2 and TRBJ2-7; 7 bases align to TRBD1. V gave up 8 bases and J gave up 0 bases; unmatched junction bases: 7. The CDR3 spans 14 residues. Looked up from germline, CDR1 is SGHAT and CDR2 is FQNNGV. DNA of the CDR3: TGTGCCAGCCGACCGGGACAGAGCTCCTACGAGCAGTACTTC. Encoded protein: CASRPGQSSYEQYF.

The chain employs TRBV7-2 and TRBJ2-5; D not resolved. V was cut by 3 bases and J by 5 bases, with 10 bases left in between. Germline CDR1 reads SGHTA; CDR2 reads FQGNSA. The CDR3 loop spans 13 amino acids. Here the CDR3 reads CASSFGIGETQYF. Written as DNA, the CDR3 is TGTGCCAGCAGCTTTGGAATTGGGGAGACCCAGTACTTC.

This chain connects TRBV7-2 to TRBJ1-1; D is unclear. V lost 4 bases and J lost 1, with 7 bases in between. Germline V CDR1 and CDR2: SGHTA, FQGNSA. This CDR3 has 13 amino acids. The CDR3 nucleotides are TGTGCCAGCAGCTCAACATGGAACACTGAAGCTTTCTTT. Translated: CASSSTWNTEAFF.

This chain links TRBV11-2 with TRBJ2-5; D tentatively reads TRBD1 or TRBD2 (5 bases each). CDR3 size: 14 residues. CDR1 is SGHAT and CDR2 is FQNNGV in the germline V gene. Trimming cost V 4 bases and J 4 bases, with 13 bases left between them. Written as DNA, the CDR3 is TGTGCCAGCAGCTCGGGACGGGACCGAGAGACCCAGTACTTC. This translates into CASSSGRDRETQYF.

CDR3 coding DNA: TGTGCCAGCAGCTTAGGCCGGGGTGAAGCTTTCTTT. The encoded protein is CASSLGRGEAFF. This chain connects TRBV7-9 to TRBJ1-1; D is uncertain. This CDR3 has 12 residues. V shed 1 base and J shed 7 bases, with 7 bases lying between them. The germline gives CDR1 SEHNR, CDR2 FQNEAQ (reference sequence).

The CDR3 protein is CASTTRGLAGTDTQYF. CDR3 in DNA: TGTGCCAGCACCACGAGAGGACTAGCGGGGACAGATACGCAGTATTTT. The V and J genes are TRBV7-2 and TRBJ2-3; 12 positions agree with TRBD2. From germline, CDR1 is SGHTA and CDR2 FQGNSA. The J segment lost 3 bases and the V segment lost 7 bases, leaving 8 bases of the junction unmatched. The CDR3 runs to 16 residues.

The rearrangement joins TRBV5-4 to TRBJ1-6; D is unclear. The V and J ends lost 1 base and 7 bases respectively, with 9 bases between them. Germline CDR1 SGHNT, CDR2 YYREEE (reference sequence). This CDR3 is 14 amino acids long. This CDR3 reads CASSLIQSNSPLHF. CDR3 sequence (DNA): TGTGCCAGCAGCTTGATACAGTCCAATTCACCCCTCCACTTT.

The V call is TRBV5-6, the J call TRBJ2-7; 8 nucleotides match TRBD1. J gave up 4 bases and V 2 bases, and 5 bases lay outside the gene matches. Germline loops: CDR1 SGHDT, CDR2 YYEEEE. The CDR3 covers 14 residues. The CDR3 sequence is CASSFYRGEYEQYF. The CDR3 DNA sequence: TGTGCCAGCAGCTTCTACAGGGGGGAATACGAGCAGTACTTC.

This chain links TRBV7-2 with TRBJ1-4; 8 nucleotides line up with TRBD1. The trim removed 5 bases at V and 10 bases at J, leaving 12 bases unmatched. Germline-derived CDR1 and CDR2 are SGHTA and FQGNSA. The CDR3 consists of 15 residues. CDR3 in amino acids: CASSPVGQGAAKLFF. The CDR3 region has the DNA TGTGCCAGCAGCCCTGTCGGTCAGGGGGCGGCAAAACTGTTTTTT.

The chain recombines TRBV4-2 with TRBJ1-6; D is unclear. CDR1 and CDR2 from the germline V gene are LGHNA and YNFKEQ. The V end lost 0 bases, the J end lost 9 bases, and 6 bases lay between the germline ends. The length of the CDR3 is 13 residues. The CDR3 sequence is CASSQERGSPLHF. Written as DNA, the CDR3 is TGTGCCAGCAGCCAAGAGCGCGGTTCACCCCTCCACTTT.

The chain recombines TRBV5-4 with TRBJ1-2, with 7 bases fitting TRBD1. The trim removed 0 bases at V and 6 bases at J, leaving 2 bases unmatched. This CDR3 has 13 amino acids. Per germline, CDR1 SGHNT and CDR2 YYREEE (reference sequence). The chain's CDR3 is CASSLADRNGYTF. The CDR3 coding sequence is TGTGCCAGCAGCTTGGCGGACAGGAATGGCTACACCTTC.

The chain links TRBV4-3 to TRBJ2-1, with D unclear. Trimming pared 0 bases from V and 6 bases from J, leaving 12 bases between. Germline V gives CDR1 LGHNA, CDR2 YSLEER. The CDR3 length is 15 residues. CDR3 DNA: TGCGCCAGCAGCCAAGAAGGTCTGGGTCTCAATGAGCAGTTCTTC. Translated: CASSQEGLGLNEQFF.

The genes are TRBV6-4 and TRBJ2-3; TRBD1 agrees at 7 bases. The V gene's germline CDR1 is MRHNA and CDR2 SNTAGT. Losses at the gene ends were 1 base for V and 10 bases for J; bases not matched to a gene: 5. The CDR3 runs 13 residues. CDR3 in DNA: TGTGCCAGCAGTGACTTACAGGGGATGGCGCAGTATTTT. Translated, it gives CASSDLQGMAQYF.